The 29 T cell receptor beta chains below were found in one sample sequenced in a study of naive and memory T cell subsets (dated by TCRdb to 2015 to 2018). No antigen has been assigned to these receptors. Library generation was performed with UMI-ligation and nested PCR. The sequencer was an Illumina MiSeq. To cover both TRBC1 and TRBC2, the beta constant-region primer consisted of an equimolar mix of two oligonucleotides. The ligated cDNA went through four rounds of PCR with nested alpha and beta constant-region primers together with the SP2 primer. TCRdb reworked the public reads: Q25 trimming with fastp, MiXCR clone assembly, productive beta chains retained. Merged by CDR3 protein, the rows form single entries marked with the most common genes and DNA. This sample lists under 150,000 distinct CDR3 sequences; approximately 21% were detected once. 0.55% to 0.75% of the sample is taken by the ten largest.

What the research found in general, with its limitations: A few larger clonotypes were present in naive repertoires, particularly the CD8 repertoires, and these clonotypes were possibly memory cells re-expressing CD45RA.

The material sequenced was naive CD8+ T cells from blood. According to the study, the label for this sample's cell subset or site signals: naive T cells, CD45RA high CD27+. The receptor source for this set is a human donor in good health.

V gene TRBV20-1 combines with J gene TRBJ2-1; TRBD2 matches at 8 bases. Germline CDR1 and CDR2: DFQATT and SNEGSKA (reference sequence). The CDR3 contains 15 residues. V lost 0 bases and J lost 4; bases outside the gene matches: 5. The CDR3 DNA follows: TGCAGTGCTAGAGATCTTAGCGGGACGTACAATGAGCAGTTCTTC. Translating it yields CSARDLSGTYNEQFF.

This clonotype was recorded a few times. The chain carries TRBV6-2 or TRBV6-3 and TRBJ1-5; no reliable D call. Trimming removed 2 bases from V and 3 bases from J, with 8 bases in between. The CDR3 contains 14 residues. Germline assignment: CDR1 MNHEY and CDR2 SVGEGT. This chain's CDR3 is CASSYGQINQPQHF. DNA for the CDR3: TGTGCCAGCAGTTACGGGCAGATCAATCAGCCCCAGCATTTT.

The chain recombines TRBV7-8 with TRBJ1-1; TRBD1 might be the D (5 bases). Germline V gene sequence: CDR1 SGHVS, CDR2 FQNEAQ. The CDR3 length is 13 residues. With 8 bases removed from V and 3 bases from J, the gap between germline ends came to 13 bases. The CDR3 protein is CASRTPTHTEAFF. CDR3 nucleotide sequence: TGTGCCAGCCGGACACCGACTCACACTGAAGCTTTCTTT.

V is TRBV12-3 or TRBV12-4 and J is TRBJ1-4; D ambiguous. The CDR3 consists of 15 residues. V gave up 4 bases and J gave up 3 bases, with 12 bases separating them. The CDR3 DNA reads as TGTGCCAGCAGTTCCCTCGGGGATCCTAATGAAAAACTGTTTTTT. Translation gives CASSSLGDPNEKLFF.

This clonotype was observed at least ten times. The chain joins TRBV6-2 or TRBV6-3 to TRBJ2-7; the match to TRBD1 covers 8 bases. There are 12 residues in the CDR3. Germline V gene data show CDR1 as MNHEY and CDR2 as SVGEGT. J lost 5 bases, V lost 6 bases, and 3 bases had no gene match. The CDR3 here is CASSWTGNEQYF. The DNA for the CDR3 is TGTGCCAGCAGCTGGACAGGGAACGAGCAGTACTTC.

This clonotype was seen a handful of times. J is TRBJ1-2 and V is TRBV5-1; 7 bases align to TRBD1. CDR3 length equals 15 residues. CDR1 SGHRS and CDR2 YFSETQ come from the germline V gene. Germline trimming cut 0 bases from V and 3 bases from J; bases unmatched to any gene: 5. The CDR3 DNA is TGCGCCAGCAGCTTGGACAGGGGATCGGACTATGGCTACACCTTC. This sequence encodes CASSLDRGSDYGYTF.

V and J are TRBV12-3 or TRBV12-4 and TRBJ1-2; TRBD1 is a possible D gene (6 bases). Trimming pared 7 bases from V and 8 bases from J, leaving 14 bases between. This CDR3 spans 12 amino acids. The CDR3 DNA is TGTGCCAGCACCGTAGGGGGGCTCGGCTACACCTTC. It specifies CASTVGGLGYTF.

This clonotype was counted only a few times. DNA of the CDR3: TGCAGCGTTGACTTAGCGGGGGACTCCTACAATGAGCAGTTCTTC. It translates to CSVDLAGDSYNEQFF. The chain couples TRBV29-1 to TRBJ2-1, with TRBD2 identical over 9 bases. V gave up 3 bases and J gave up 0 bases; unmatched junction bases: 3. The CDR3 length is 15 residues. The germline gives CDR1 SQVTM, CDR2 ANQGSEA.

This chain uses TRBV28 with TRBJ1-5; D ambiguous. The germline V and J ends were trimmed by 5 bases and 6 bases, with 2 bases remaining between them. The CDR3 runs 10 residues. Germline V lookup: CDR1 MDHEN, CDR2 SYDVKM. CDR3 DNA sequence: TGTGCCAGCAGTACTCAGCCCCAGCATTTT. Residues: CASSTQPQHF.

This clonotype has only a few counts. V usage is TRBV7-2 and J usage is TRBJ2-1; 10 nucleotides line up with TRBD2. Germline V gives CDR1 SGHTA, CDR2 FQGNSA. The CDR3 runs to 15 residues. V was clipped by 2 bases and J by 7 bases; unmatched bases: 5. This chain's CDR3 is CASSLTSGTVNEQFF. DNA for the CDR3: TGTGCCAGCAGCTTAACTAGCGGGACGGTGAATGAGCAGTTCTTC.

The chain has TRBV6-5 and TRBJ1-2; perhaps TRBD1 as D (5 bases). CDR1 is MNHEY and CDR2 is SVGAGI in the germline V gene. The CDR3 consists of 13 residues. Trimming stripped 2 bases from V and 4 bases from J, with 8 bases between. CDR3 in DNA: TGTGCCAGCAGTTACGGGACCCTCTATGGCTACACCTTC. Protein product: CASSYGTLYGYTF.

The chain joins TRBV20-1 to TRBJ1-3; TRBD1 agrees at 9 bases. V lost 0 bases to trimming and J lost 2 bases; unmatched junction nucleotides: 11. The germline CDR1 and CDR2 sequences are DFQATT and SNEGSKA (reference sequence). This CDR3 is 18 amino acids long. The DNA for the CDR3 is TGCAGTGCTAGAGATTACATTGGACGACAGGGGGCTGGAAACACCATATATTTT. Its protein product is CSARDYIGRQGAGNTIYF.

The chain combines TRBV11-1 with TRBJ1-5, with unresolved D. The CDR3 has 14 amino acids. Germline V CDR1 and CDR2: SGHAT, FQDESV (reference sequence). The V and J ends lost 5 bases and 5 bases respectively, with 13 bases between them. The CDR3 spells CASSQDGEHQPQHF. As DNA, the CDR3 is TGTGCCAGCAGCCAGGACGGAGAGCATCAGCCCCAGCATTTT.

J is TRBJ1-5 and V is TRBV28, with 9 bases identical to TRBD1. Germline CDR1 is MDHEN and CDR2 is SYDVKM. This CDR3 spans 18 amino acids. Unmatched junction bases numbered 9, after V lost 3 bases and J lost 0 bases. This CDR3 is CASSFLDRGVYSNQPQHF. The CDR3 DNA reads TGTGCCAGCAGTTTCCTGGACAGGGGTGTTTATAGCAATCAGCCCCAGCATTTT.

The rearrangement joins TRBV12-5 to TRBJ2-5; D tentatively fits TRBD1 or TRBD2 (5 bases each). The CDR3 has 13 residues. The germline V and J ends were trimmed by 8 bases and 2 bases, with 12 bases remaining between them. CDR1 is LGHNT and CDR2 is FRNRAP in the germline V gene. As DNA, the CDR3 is TGTGCTAGTAGGGGACCCTCTCAAGAGACCCAGTACTTC. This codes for CASRGPSQETQYF.

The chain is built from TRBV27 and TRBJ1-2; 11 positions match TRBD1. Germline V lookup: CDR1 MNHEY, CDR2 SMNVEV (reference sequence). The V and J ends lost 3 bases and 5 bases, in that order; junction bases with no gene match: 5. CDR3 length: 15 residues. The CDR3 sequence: CASSFGQGAVYGYTF. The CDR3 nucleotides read TGTGCCAGCAGTTTCGGACAGGGGGCGGTATATGGCTACACCTTC.

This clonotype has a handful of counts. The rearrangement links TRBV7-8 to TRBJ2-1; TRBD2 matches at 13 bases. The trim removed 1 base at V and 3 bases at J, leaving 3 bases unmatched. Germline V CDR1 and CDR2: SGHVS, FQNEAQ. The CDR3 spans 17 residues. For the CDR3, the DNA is TGTGCCAGCAGCTTAGGGGGACTAGCGGGGATCTACAATGAGCAGTTCTTC. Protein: CASSLGGLAGIYNEQFF. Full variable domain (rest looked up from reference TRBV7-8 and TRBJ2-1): GAGVSQSPRYKVAKRGQDVALRCDPISGHVSLFWYQQALGQGPEFLTYFQNEAQLDKSGLPSDRFFAERPEGSVSTLKIQRTQQEDSAVYLCASSLGGLAGIYNEQFFGPGTRLTVL.

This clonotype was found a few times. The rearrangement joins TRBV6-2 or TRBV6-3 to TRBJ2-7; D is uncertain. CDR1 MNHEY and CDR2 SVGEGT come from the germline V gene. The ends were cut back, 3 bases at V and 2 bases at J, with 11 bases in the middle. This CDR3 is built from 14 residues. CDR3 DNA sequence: TGTGCCAGCAGTTATGGGCTGCTCACCTACGAGCAGTACTTC. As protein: CASSYGLLTYEQYF.

In DNA, the CDR3 is TGTGCCAGCAGTTCGTTAGGGTCCTACGAGCAGTACTTC. It yields the protein CASSSLGSYEQYF. The V and J genes are TRBV28 and TRBJ2-7; no reliable D call. The CDR3 spans 13 residues. CDR1 is MDHEN and CDR2 is SYDVKM in the germline V gene. The ends were cut back, 4 bases at V and 1 base at J, with 8 bases in the middle.

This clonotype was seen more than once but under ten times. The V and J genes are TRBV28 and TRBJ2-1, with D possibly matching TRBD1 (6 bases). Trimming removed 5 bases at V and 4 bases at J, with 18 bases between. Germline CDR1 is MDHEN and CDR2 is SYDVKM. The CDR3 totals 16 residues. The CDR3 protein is CASSARMGDIYNEQFF. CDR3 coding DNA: TGTGCCAGCAGTGCCCGTATGGGGGACATATACAATGAGCAGTTCTTC.

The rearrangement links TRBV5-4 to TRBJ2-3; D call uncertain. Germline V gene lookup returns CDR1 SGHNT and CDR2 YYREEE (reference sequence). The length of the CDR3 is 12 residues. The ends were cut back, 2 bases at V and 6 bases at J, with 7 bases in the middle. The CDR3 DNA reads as TGTGCCAGCAGCTTTGCACTGGATACGCAGTATTTT. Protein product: CASSFALDTQYF.

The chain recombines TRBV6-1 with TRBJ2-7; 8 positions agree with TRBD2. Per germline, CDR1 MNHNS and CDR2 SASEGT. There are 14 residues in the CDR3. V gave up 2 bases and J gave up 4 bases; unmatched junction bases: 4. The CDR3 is CASSEREGPYEQYF. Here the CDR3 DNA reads TGTGCCAGCAGTGAACGGGAGGGGCCGTACGAGCAGTACTTC.

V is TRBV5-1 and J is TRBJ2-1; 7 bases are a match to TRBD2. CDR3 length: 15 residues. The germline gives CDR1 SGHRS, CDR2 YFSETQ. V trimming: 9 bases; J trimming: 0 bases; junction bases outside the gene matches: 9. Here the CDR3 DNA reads TGCGCCACCAAGCTCTCGGGAGGCTCCTACAATGAGCAGTTCTTC. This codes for CATKLSGGSYNEQFF. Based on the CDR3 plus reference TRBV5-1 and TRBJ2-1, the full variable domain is KAGVTQTPRYLIKTRGQQVTLSCSPISGHRSVSWYQQTPGQGLQFLFEYFSETQRNKGNFPGRFSGRQFSNSRSEMNVSTLELGDSALYLCATKLSGGSYNEQFFGPGTRLTVL.

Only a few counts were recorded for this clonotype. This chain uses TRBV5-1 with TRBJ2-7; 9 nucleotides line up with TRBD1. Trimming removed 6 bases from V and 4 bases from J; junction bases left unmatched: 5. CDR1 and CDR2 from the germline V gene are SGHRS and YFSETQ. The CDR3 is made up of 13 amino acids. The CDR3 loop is CASTDRGKYEQYF. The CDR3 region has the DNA TGCGCCAGCACTGACAGGGGGAAATACGAGCAGTACTTC.

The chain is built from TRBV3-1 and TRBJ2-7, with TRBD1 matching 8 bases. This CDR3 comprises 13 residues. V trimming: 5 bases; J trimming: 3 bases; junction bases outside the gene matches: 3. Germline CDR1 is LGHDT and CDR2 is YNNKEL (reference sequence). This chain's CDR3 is CASSDGQGYEQYF. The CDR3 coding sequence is TGTGCCAGCAGCGACGGACAGGGCTACGAGCAGTACTTC.

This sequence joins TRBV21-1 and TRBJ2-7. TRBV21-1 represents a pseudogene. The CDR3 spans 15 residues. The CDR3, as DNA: TGTGCCAGCAGCAAAGTTTGGGGTTCCTCCTACGAGCAGTACTTC. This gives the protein CASSKVWGSSYEQYF.

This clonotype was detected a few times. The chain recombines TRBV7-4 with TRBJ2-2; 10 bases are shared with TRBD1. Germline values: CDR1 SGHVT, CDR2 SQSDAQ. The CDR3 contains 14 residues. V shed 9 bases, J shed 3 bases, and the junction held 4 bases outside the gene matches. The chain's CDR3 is CARSGTGDTGELFF. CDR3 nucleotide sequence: TGTGCCAGGTCCGGGACAGGGGACACCGGGGAGCTGTTTTTT.

Written as DNA, the CDR3 is TGTGCCAGCACCGATGGGGGGGGTGAGCAGTTCTTC. Its translation is CASTDGGGEQFF. This chain links TRBV7-9 with TRBJ2-1; 7 nucleotides align to TRBD2. CDR3 size: 12 residues. From germline, CDR1 is SEHNR and CDR2 FQNEAQ (reference sequence). The junction had 6 bases not matched to a gene; V was cut back by 7 bases and J by 9 bases.

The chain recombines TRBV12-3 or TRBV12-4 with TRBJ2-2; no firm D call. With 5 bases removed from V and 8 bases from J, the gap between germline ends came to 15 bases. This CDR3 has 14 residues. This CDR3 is CASSTALATGELFF. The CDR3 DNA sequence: TGTGCCAGCAGTACCGCTCTGGCGACTGGGGAGCTGTTTTTT.